The 24 T cell receptor beta chains below were found in one sample sequenced in a study of T cell responses to AZD1222 COVID-19 vaccine. Assay: immunoSEQ multiplex PCR; the TCRdb copy retains only in-frame clones and omits some. The repertoire holds fewer than 120,000 clones, with around 81% as singletons. The source material was peripheral blood, sampled on day 0 of AZD1222 vaccination. These receptors all stem from an adult in good health.

V and J are TRBV10-1 and TRBJ2-4; possibly TRBD1 for D (5 bases). This CDR3 region has 11 residues. V was shortened by 7 bases and J by 6 bases, with 7 bases between the two germline ends. The germline V gene encodes CDR1 WNHNN and CDR2 SYGVQD (reference sequence). CDR3 amino acids: CASKDRNIQYF. The CDR3, as DNA: TGCGCCAGCAAAGACAGAAACATTCAGTACTTC.

The CDR3, as DNA: TGTGCCAGCAGTCCAGGGGGTCGTTCACAAAACATTCAGTACTTC. Protein: CASSPGGRSQNIQYF. V usage is TRBV6-2 or TRBV6-3 and J usage is TRBJ2-4; TRBD1 agrees at 7 bases. Germline loops: CDR1 MNHEY, CDR2 SVGEGT. V lost 5 bases, J lost 5 bases, and 9 bases stayed unmatched. CDR3 size: 15 residues.

The CDR3 bases are TGTGCCAGCTCACGTTGGACAGACACGAACACCGGGGAGCTGTTTTTT. Amino acids: CASSRWTDTNTGELFF. This chain joins TRBV18 and TRBJ2-2; TRBD1 might be the D (6 bases). Looked up from germline, CDR1 is KGHSH and CDR2 is LQKENI. V was pared by 4 bases and J by 0 bases, with 12 bases between. The CDR3 is 16 residues long.

This clone was seen a few times. V usage is TRBV19 and J usage is TRBJ2-1; D possibly uses TRBD1 or TRBD2 (5 bases each). Trimming removed 7 bases at V and 6 bases at J, with 19 bases between. The CDR3 runs 15 residues. In germline, CDR1 is LNHDA, CDR2 SQIVND (reference sequence). The CDR3: CASTSGLGYGNEQFF. CDR3 DNA sequence: TGTGCCAGTACCTCGGGGCTAGGGTATGGCAATGAGCAGTTCTTC.

CDR3 sequence (DNA): TGTGCCAGCAGCTTATATGCTAGCGGGATCCAAGATACGCAGTATTTT. It specifies CASSLYASGIQDTQYF. This chain joins TRBV7-2 and TRBJ2-3; TRBD2 aligns across 9 bases. Looked up from germline, CDR1 is SGHTA and CDR2 is FQGNSA. After removal of 2 bases from V and 5 bases from J, the junction contained 8 bases not matched to a gene. This CDR3 has 16 amino acids.

The chain employs TRBV9 and TRBJ2-2; D gene ambiguous. Germline V gene lookup returns CDR1 SGDLS and CDR2 YYNGEE. The CDR3 extends over 12 amino acids. V was pared by 6 bases and J by 6 bases, with 9 bases between. CDR3 loop: CASTPRAGELFF. CDR3 in DNA: TGTGCCAGCACCCCTAGGGCCGGGGAGCTGTTTTTT. Based on the CDR3 plus reference TRBV9 and TRBJ2-2, the full variable domain is DSGVTQTPKHLITATGQRVTLRCSPRSGDLSVYWYQQSLDQGLQFLIQYYNGEERAKGNILERFSAQQFPDLHSELNLSSLELGDSALYFCASTPRAGELFFGEGSRLTVL.

The chain has TRBV19 and TRBJ1-2, with no clear D. The CDR3 extends over 12 amino acids. V was trimmed by 3 bases and J by 8 bases, leaving 10 bases between them. The V gene's germline CDR1 is LNHDA and CDR2 SQIVND (reference sequence). CDR3 residues: CASSMSGVGYTF. CDR3 nucleotides: TGTGCCAGTAGTATGTCTGGGGTGGGCTACACCTTC. The full variable domain, rest sourced from reference TRBV19 and TRBJ1-2, is DGGITQSPKYLFRKEGQNVTLSCEQNLNHDAMYWYRQDPGQGLRLIYYSQIVNDFQKGDIAEGYSVSREKKESFPLTVTSAQKNPTAFYLCASSMSGVGYTFGSGTRLTVV.

This clone has more than one count but fewer than ten. The V gene is TRBV6-5, the J gene TRBJ2-1; D not resolved. Trimming shortened V by 9 bases and J by 9 bases, and 18 bases separated the two germline ends. The CDR3 loop spans 13 amino acids. Germline-derived CDR1 and CDR2 are MNHEY and SVGAGI. The CDR3 loop is CASTSSSMGEQFF. The CDR3 coding sequence is TGTGCCAGTACTTCTAGTTCCATGGGTGAGCAGTTCTTC.

This clone was observed a few times. The V gene is TRBV7-2, the J gene TRBJ2-3, with 10 bases matching TRBD2. The germline V gene encodes CDR1 SGHTA and CDR2 FQGNSA. J gave up 1 base and V 1 base, and 2 bases lay outside the gene matches. The CDR3 spans 16 residues. CDR3 in amino acids: CASSLVGTSGTDTQYF. The CDR3, as DNA: TGTGCCAGCAGCTTAGTTGGGACTAGCGGCACAGATACGCAGTATTTT.

The chain is built from TRBV5-1 and TRBJ2-1, with D unresolved. This CDR3 contains 16 residues. CDR1 is SGHRS and CDR2 is YFSETQ in the germline V gene. Trimming pared 1 base from V and 0 bases from J, leaving 11 bases between. The CDR3 region is CASSLNIGSSYNEQFF. DNA for the CDR3: TGCGCCAGCAGCTTGAATATTGGAAGCTCCTACAATGAGCAGTTCTTC.

The CDR3 reads CASSLAQQNTEAFF. CDR3 bases: TGTGCCAGCTCACTAGCACAGCAGAACACTGAAGCTTTCTTT. This chain connects TRBV18 to TRBJ1-1; the D is unclear. This CDR3 region has 14 residues. Germline-derived CDR1 and CDR2 are KGHSH and LQKENI. The V gene lost 4 bases and the J gene lost 1 base, with 10 bases spanning the gap.

This chain connects TRBV19 to TRBJ2-1; D not resolved. The CDR3 extends over 15 amino acids. Germline CDR1 LNHDA, CDR2 SQIVND (reference sequence). V was shortened by 0 bases and J by 8 bases, with 14 bases between the two germline ends. Here the CDR3 reads CASSIDRPPMDEQFF. The DNA for the CDR3 is TGTGCCAGTAGTATAGATCGACCACCTATGGATGAGCAGTTCTTC.

The chain is built from TRBV21-1 and TRBJ1-1; the tabulated D call, TRBD1, remains unverified against the DNA. TRBV21-1 is a pseudogene locus. The CDR3 spans 14 residues. The CDR3 reads CASSPPHRGYMAFF. Written as DNA, the CDR3 is TGTGCCAGCAGCCCCCCCCACAGGGGGTATATGGCTTTCTTT.

The rearrangement uses TRBV6-5 and TRBJ2-4; D possibly uses TRBD1 or TRBD2 (5 bases each). Trimming shortened V by 2 bases and J by 0 bases, and 11 bases separated the two germline ends. This CDR3 contains 16 residues. CDR1 is MNHEY and CDR2 is SVGAGI in the germline V gene. CDR3: CASSYQGGRAKNIQYF. The CDR3 DNA reads as TGTGCCAGCAGTTACCAGGGTGGGAGAGCCAAAAACATTCAGTACTTC.

CDR3 in amino acids: CASRPLAGGPSRSEYF. The CDR3 bases are TGTGCCAGCAGACCTTTAGCGGGAGGGCCGTCTAGGAGTGAGTACTTC. V is TRBV5-5 and J is TRBJ2-7; TRBD2 agrees at 11 bases. The CDR3 covers 16 residues. CDR1 is SGHKS, CDR2 YYEKEE, per germline (reference sequence). V lost 5 bases, J lost 11 bases, and 18 bases stayed unmatched.

V usage is TRBV28 and J usage is TRBJ1-2, with 10 bases identical to TRBD1. After removal of 5 bases from V and 5 bases from J, the junction contained 17 bases not matched to a gene. CDR3 length: 18 amino acids. Looked up from germline, CDR1 is MDHEN and CDR2 is SYDVKM. The CDR3 coding sequence is TGTGCCAGCAGTCCTCTCGGGGACAGGGGTAGGTTTCGGTATGGCTACACCTTC. Encoded protein: CASSPLGDRGRFRYGYTF.

This chain joins TRBV12-3 or TRBV12-4 and TRBJ1-2; tentative D call: TRBD1 (6 bases). The V gene lost 6 bases and the J gene lost 7 bases, with 15 bases spanning the gap. CDR3 size: 13 residues. The CDR3 bases are TGTGCCAGCAGACAGCAGGGGACCGTTGGCTACACCTTC. It translates to CASRQQGTVGYTF.

The rearrangement joins TRBV7-8 to TRBJ2-7; 8 bases are shared with TRBD2. With V trimmed by 8 bases and J by 7 bases, 7 bases remained unmatched. Germline lookup yields CDR1 SGHVS and CDR2 FQNEAQ. This CDR3 has 12 amino acids. The CDR3 DNA follows: TGTGCCAGCTCCACGGGGGGGCGTGAGCAGTACTTC. Encoded protein: CASSTGGREQYF.

V gene TRBV28 combines with J gene TRBJ1-2, with TRBD1 matching 7 bases. The CDR3 sequence is 16 residues long. Germline V CDR1 and CDR2: MDHEN, SYDVKM. V gave up 4 bases and J gave up 6 bases; unmatched junction bases: 14. The CDR3 region has the DNA TGTGCCAGCAGTTCCCCCGTTCGGGGCAGGGGGAATGGCTACACCTTC. Its protein is CASSSPVRGRGNGYTF.

The chain has TRBV4-2 and TRBJ2-3; 10 nucleotides agree with TRBD1. This CDR3 has 16 residues. CDR1 and CDR2 from the germline V gene are LGHNA and YNFKEQ. The trim removed 5 bases at V and 4 bases at J, leaving 9 bases unmatched. The chain's CDR3 is CASSLGTGDMADTQYF. CDR3 DNA sequence: TGTGCCAGCAGCTTAGGGACAGGGGATATGGCAGATACGCAGTATTTT.

The rearrangement joins TRBV9 to TRBJ2-5; 15 bases line up with TRBD2. Trimming cost V 4 bases and J 13 bases; bases outside gene matches: 8. Germline V gene sequence: CDR1 SGDLS, CDR2 YYNGEE. The CDR3 runs 14 residues. CDR3 sequence: CASSPGLAGGVGYF. DNA of the CDR3: TGTGCCAGCAGCCCGGGACTAGCGGGGGGAGTTGGGTACTTC.

The genes are TRBV15 and TRBJ2-1, with D unclear. Trimming stripped 0 bases from V and 0 bases from J, with 12 bases between. The CDR3 extends over 17 amino acids. Germline V CDR1 and CDR2: LNHNV, YYDKDF (reference sequence). CDR3 sequence: CATSRDNFVSSYNEQFF. The CDR3 DNA reads TGTGCCACCAGCAGAGATAACTTCGTCAGCTCCTACAATGAGCAGTTCTTC.

This chain links TRBV19 with TRBJ1-5; D remains ambiguous. The V end was cut by 3 bases, the J end by 1 base, with 7 bases between. CDR3 length: 14 amino acids. Germline CDR1 is LNHDA and CDR2 is SQIVND (reference sequence). The CDR3 protein is CASSIWLSNQPQHF. In DNA, the CDR3 is TGTGCCAGTAGTATCTGGTTAAGCAATCAGCCCCAGCATTTT. Full variable domain (rest looked up from reference TRBV19 and TRBJ1-5): DGGITQSPKYLFRKEGQNVTLSCEQNLNHDAMYWYRQDPGQGLRLIYYSQIVNDFQKGDIAEGYSVSREKKESFPLTVTSAQKNPTAFYLCASSIWLSNQPQHFGDGTRLSIL.

The chain has TRBV6-2 or TRBV6-3 and TRBJ1-3; D is perhaps TRBD1 (6 bases). This CDR3 is 16 amino acids long. Trimming pared 2 bases from V and 0 bases from J, leaving 11 bases between. Germline V CDR1 and CDR2: MNHEY, SVGEGT. The CDR3 nucleotides read TGTGCCAGCAGTTACGGTCGGGGGCACTCTGGAAACACCATATATTTT. Translated: CASSYGRGHSGNTIYF.